These 30 T cell receptor beta chains originate from one sample sequenced in a study of blood T cells in healthy people across ages (dated by TCRdb to between 2015 and 2016). Library generation was performed with 5' RACE. Instrument used: Illumina HiSeq 2500. A second roughly 7 to 12 cycle PCR used a sample-barcoded 5' primer and a J-beta primer mix. The public reads were reprocessed in TCRdb via fastp at Q25 and MiXCR, keeping in-frame beta chains. Under each unique CDR3 protein, matching rows form one entry showing the most common genes and DNA. Recorded for this sample are some 1,000,000 distinct CDR3 sequences; 25% of them occurred a single time. In total, the top ten clones hold about 0.8% of the sample. The same sample was also studied in work on T cells of mothers and their children.

What was sequenced was blood. The source of these receptors is a girl aged 2 to 9 in good health.

This clonotype has more than one count but fewer than ten. V gene TRBV6-6 combines with J gene TRBJ2-7; D possibly corresponds to TRBD2 (5 bases). The germline V gene has CDR1 MNHNY and CDR2 SVGAGI (reference sequence). There are 14 residues in the CDR3. V was shortened by 6 bases and J by 3 bases, with 15 bases between the two germline ends. CDR3 bases: TGTGCCAGCAGCCCCCCAGCGGAATTCTACGAGCAGTACTTC. It specifies CASSPPAEFYEQYF.

V gene TRBV7-3 combines with J gene TRBJ2-3, with 11 bases fitting TRBD1. The CDR3 loop spans 15 amino acids. Germline V lookup: CDR1 SGHTA, CDR2 FQGTGA. Losses at the gene ends were 0 bases for V and 5 bases for J; bases not matched to a gene: 1. The CDR3 here is CASSLTGQGVDTQYF. Here the CDR3 DNA reads TGTGCCAGCAGCTTAACGGGACAGGGGGTAGATACGCAGTATTTT.

This clonotype was seen a single time. The chain combines TRBV6-2 or TRBV6-3 with TRBJ1-5, with 11 bases that match TRBD1. The tail of the sequence fits TRBJ2-3 better, so the J call may be wrong. This CDR3 contains 15 residues. Per the germline V gene, CDR1 is MNHEY and CDR2 is SVGEGT. DNA for the CDR3: TGTGCCAGCAGCCCCGGGACAGGGGGGAATCAGCCCCAGTATTTT. Amino acid sequence: CASSPGTGGNQPQYF.

On this clonotype: One end of the junction does not line up with germline, which may come from a read error. CDR3: CAASRDPYTVTQETQYF. The CDR3 DNA sequence: TGTGCCGCCAGCAGAGATCCCTACACAGTTACTCAAGAGACCCAGTACTTC. J is TRBJ2-5 and V is TRBV15; D is unclear. The CDR3 is 17 amino acids. Germline V gives CDR1 LNHNV, CDR2 YYDKDF (reference sequence).

CDR3 DNA sequence: TGTGCCAGCAGCTCAAGGACGGTATTGGGCACAGATACGCAGTATTTT. As protein: CASSSRTVLGTDTQYF. The V gene is TRBV7-8, the J gene TRBJ2-3; D gene unclear. The CDR3 spans 16 residues. CDR1 and CDR2 (germline): SGHVS, FQNEAQ. The V end lost 4 bases, the J end lost 1 base, and 15 bases lay between the germline ends.

This clonotype showed up just a few times. The chain joins TRBV7-8 to TRBJ2-7, with D perhaps matching TRBD1 or TRBD2 (5 bases each). V was cut by 6 bases and J by 5 bases, with 14 bases left in between. The CDR3 totals 13 residues. Germline V CDR1 and CDR2: SGHVS, FQNEAQ. CDR3 protein: CASSHGRDDEQYF. In DNA form, the CDR3 reads TGTGCCAGCAGTCATGGACGGGACGACGAGCAGTACTTC. Using reference TRBV7-8 and TRBJ2-7 for the parts outside the CDR3, the full variable domain is GAGVSQSPRYKVAKRGQDVALRCDPISGHVSLFWYQQALGQGPEFLTYFQNEAQLDKSGLPSDRFFAERPEGSVSTLKIQRTQQEDSAVYLCASSHGRDDEQYFGPGTRLTVT.

This clonotype has more than one count but fewer than ten. CDR3: CASSWTGTSGANEQYF. CDR3 nucleotide sequence: TGCGCCAGCAGCTGGACCGGGACTAGCGGGGCTAACGAGCAGTACTTC. The rearrangement joins TRBV5-1 to TRBJ2-5, with 13 bases that match TRBD2. The end of the DNA is better explained by TRBJ2-7, so the J call may be wrong. The germline CDR1 and CDR2 sequences are SGHRS and YFSETQ. This CDR3 contains 16 residues.

J is TRBJ2-5 and V is TRBV7-9; 7 nucleotides agree with TRBD1. The better agreement between TRBJ2-7 and the DNA end casts doubt on the J call. Germline CDR1 SEHNR, CDR2 FQNEAQ (reference sequence). CDR3 length equals 14 residues. The CDR3 nucleotides are TGTGCCAGCAGCCCCGACAGGGAATTCTACGAGCAGTACTTC. Translation gives CASSPDREFYEQYF.

This clonotype appeared a few times. The chain's CDR3 is CATGKDPDSSNEKLFF. CDR3 nucleotides: TGTGCCACCGGAAAGGACCCAGACAGTAGTAATGAAAAACTGTTTTTT. V gene TRBV7-2 combines with J gene TRBJ1-4; weak D call: TRBD1 (5 bases). CDR1 is SGHTA and CDR2 is FQGNSA in the germline V gene. V gave up 10 bases and J gave up 4 bases, with 22 bases separating them. This CDR3 is built from 16 residues.

CDR3: CASSPREGYNEQFF. The DNA for the CDR3 is TGTGCCAGCTCACCCCGGGAGGGATACAATGAGCAGTTCTTC. The chain couples TRBV18 to TRBJ2-1; TRBD2 agrees at 8 bases. Germline CDR1 reads KGHSH; CDR2 reads LQKENI. The CDR3 is made up of 14 amino acids. V shed 3 bases, J shed 4 bases, and the junction held 2 bases outside the gene matches.

V gene TRBV9 combines with J gene TRBJ2-5, with 9 nucleotides matching TRBD2. The CDR3 consists of 15 residues. Looked up from germline, CDR1 is SGDLS and CDR2 is YYNGEE. V shed 1 base, J shed 2 bases, and the junction held 3 bases outside the gene matches. CDR3 loop: CASSVSSGGQETQYF. In DNA form, the CDR3 reads TGTGCCAGCAGCGTATCCAGCGGGGGGCAAGAGACCCAGTACTTC.

This clonotype has more than one count but fewer than ten. V usage is TRBV7-2 and J usage is TRBJ2-7; D may correspond to TRBD1 or TRBD2 (6 bases each). The germline CDR1 and CDR2 sequences are SGHTA and FQGNSA. V was clipped by 1 base and J by 6 bases, with 13 bases between them. The CDR3 sequence is 14 residues long. CDR3 region: CASSLGHREAEQYF. Written as DNA, the CDR3 is TGTGCCAGCAGCTTAGGGCACAGGGAGGCCGAGCAGTACTTC.

The CDR3 protein is CASSLVGAAAQETQYF. The DNA of the CDR3 is TGTGCCAGCAGCTTAGTAGGGGCGGCAGCACAAGAGACCCAGTACTTC. This chain uses TRBV7-8 with TRBJ2-5; TRBD1 is a possible D gene (5 bases). The CDR3 is 16 amino acids. The germline V gene encodes CDR1 SGHVS and CDR2 FQNEAQ. V lost 1 base and J lost 2, with 14 bases in between.

This clonotype was detected a few times. J is TRBJ2-5 and V is TRBV28; TRBD1 matches at 7 bases. Germline V CDR1 and CDR2: MDHEN, SYDVKM. There are 16 residues in the CDR3. The V gene end was trimmed by 2 bases and the J gene end by 2 bases; junction bases not matched to a gene: 8. For the CDR3, the DNA is TGTGCCAGCAGTTTAGGGGCAACAGGGGTACAAGAGACCCAGTACTTC. Translated, it gives CASSLGATGVQETQYF.

CDR3 DNA sequence: TGTGCCAGCTCGAGGCTTCAAACAGGGCTAACGAGCTACGAGCAGTACTTC. Protein sequence: CASSRLQTGLTSYEQYF. The rearrangement links TRBV6-1 to TRBJ2-7, with a tentative D call TRBD1 (6 bases). Germline values: CDR1 MNHNS, CDR2 SASEGT. This CDR3 contains 17 residues. V was cut by 8 bases and J by 3 bases, with 26 bases left in between.

The chain couples TRBV4-1 to TRBJ1-4; possibly TRBD1 for D (5 bases). The CDR3 has 14 residues. V was shortened by 1 base and J by 8 bases, with 11 bases between the two germline ends. Germline CDR1 is MGHRA and CDR2 is YSYEKL. CDR3 sequence reads: CASSQGVGVEKLFF. The CDR3 coding sequence is TGCGCCAGCAGCCAAGGGGTAGGGGTGGAAAAACTGTTTTTT.

This chain uses TRBV2 with TRBJ2-5, with D possibly being TRBD1 (5 bases). The closer fit of TRBJ2-1 to the DNA end suggests the J call may be wrong. Germline loops: CDR1 SNHLY, CDR2 FYNNEI. CDR3 size: 13 residues. The DNA of the CDR3 is TGTGCCAGCAGTGCTGGGGCGCATTATGAGCAGTTCTTC. Protein: CASSAGAHYEQFF.

This clonotype was seen repeatedly, ten times or more. The chain carries TRBV5-1 and TRBJ2-3; D gene ambiguous. Germline CDR1 and CDR2: SGHRS and YFSETQ. The germline V and J ends were trimmed by 0 bases and 4 bases, with 6 bases remaining between them. This CDR3 spans 13 amino acids. This CDR3 is CASSLETPDTQYF. CDR3 coding DNA: TGCGCCAGCAGCTTGGAAACACCAGATACGCAGTATTTT.

This clonotype has just a few counts. The J gene is TRBJ2-7, the V gene TRBV6-5; TRBD1 matches at 7 bases. After removal of 0 bases from V and 2 bases from J, the junction contained 1 base not matched to a gene. The CDR3 sequence is 14 residues long. The germline gives CDR1 MNHEY, CDR2 SVGAGI. The CDR3, as DNA: TGTGCCAGCAGTTACTCGGGACAGACCTACGAGCAGTACTTC. Its protein product is CASSYSGQTYEQYF.

J is TRBJ2-7 and V is TRBV5-1, with 11 bases lining up with TRBD2. V shed 2 bases, J shed 6 bases, and the junction held 7 bases outside the gene matches. Germline V lookup: CDR1 SGHRS, CDR2 YFSETQ. The CDR3 consists of 15 residues. CDR3 sequence: CASSLLAGEVVEQYF. CDR3 sequence (DNA): TGCGCCAGCAGCTTACTAGCGGGAGAAGTTGTCGAGCAGTACTTC.

This clonotype was seen more than once but under ten times. This chain links TRBV29-1 with TRBJ1-1; possibly TRBD1 for D (5 bases). V shed 3 bases and J shed 6 bases, with 23 bases lying between them. This CDR3 spans 16 amino acids. Looked up from germline, CDR1 is SQVTM and CDR2 is ANQGSEA. CDR3 DNA sequence: TGCAGCGTTGATTTTCTCGGTTGGTCCAGGGAACCTGAAGCTTTCTTT. Protein: CSVDFLGWSREPEAFF.

This chain links TRBV5-6 with TRBJ1-4; no clear D gene. CDR1 is SGHDT, CDR2 YYEEEE, per germline. V lost 2 bases, J lost 8 bases, and 13 bases lay in between. The CDR3 length is 14 residues. The CDR3 protein is CASSFGRSWEKLFF. In nucleotides, the CDR3 is TGTGCCAGCAGCTTCGGACGGTCGTGGGAAAAACTGTTTTTT.

The chain has TRBV2 and TRBJ2-6; D unresolved. V was shortened by 2 bases and J by 0 bases, with 5 bases between the two germline ends. CDR1 and CDR2 (germline): SNHLY, FYNNEI. The CDR3 is made up of 15 amino acids. The CDR3 DNA sequence: TGTGCCAGCAGTGAAAGGGTCTCTGGGGCCAACGTCCTGACTTTC. Its protein product is CASSERVSGANVLTF.

V is TRBV19 and J is TRBJ1-2; D unresolved. CDR1 and CDR2 from the germline V gene are LNHDA and SQIVND (reference sequence). Trimming removed 7 bases from V and 1 base from J, with 10 bases in between. This CDR3 has 13 amino acids. The CDR3 DNA is TGTGCCAGTACAGGAATCGTTAACTATGGCTACACCTTC. Translated: CASTGIVNYGYTF.

V gene TRBV4-1 combines with J gene TRBJ2-7, with D perhaps matching TRBD1 (5 bases). Germline V lookup: CDR1 MGHRA, CDR2 YSYEKL. There are 14 residues in the CDR3. V gave up 4 bases and J gave up 7 bases, with 17 bases separating them. For the CDR3, the DNA is TGCGCCAGCAGCCCAACAGTGGGGCTGGGAGAGCAGTACTTC. Encoded protein: CASSPTVGLGEQYF.

This clonotype came up a few times. This sequence joins TRBV29-1 and TRBJ2-5; maybe TRBD1 (6 bases). The CDR3 extends over 15 amino acids. V gave up 0 bases and J gave up 0 bases, with 11 bases separating them. The V gene's germline CDR1 is SQVTM and CDR2 ANQGSEA. CDR3: CSVEDLGDNQETQYF. The CDR3 nucleotides read TGCAGCGTTGAAGATCTGGGGGACAACCAAGAGACCCAGTACTTC.

The CDR3, as DNA: TGTGCCAGCTTCGGGGGGGTACAGAACACTGAAGCTTTCTTT. Protein sequence: CASFGGVQNTEAFF. V is TRBV28 and J is TRBJ1-1; weak D call: TRBD1 (5 bases). V gave up 8 bases and J gave up 1 base, with 14 bases separating them. In germline, CDR1 is MDHEN, CDR2 SYDVKM. The CDR3 has 14 amino acids. The whole variable domain, filled in from reference TRBV28 and TRBJ1-1, reads DVKVTQSSRYLVKRTGEKVFLECVQDMDHENMFWYRQDPGLGLRLIYFSYDVKMKEKGDIPEGYSVSREKKERFSLILESASTNQTSMYLCASFGGVQNTEAFFGQGTRLTVV.

This clonotype has only a few counts. The V gene is TRBV15, the J gene TRBJ1-3; no reliable D call. Germline values: CDR1 LNHNV, CDR2 YYDKDF (reference sequence). Trimming removed 0 bases from V and 4 bases from J, with 10 bases in between. The CDR3 loop spans 15 amino acids. CDR3 in amino acids: CATSRDRTLGNTIYF. Written as DNA, the CDR3 is TGTGCCACCAGCAGAGACAGGACCCTCGGAAACACCATATATTTT. Based on the CDR3 plus reference TRBV15 and TRBJ1-3, the full variable domain is DAMVIQNPRYQVTQFGKPVTLSCSQTLNHNVMYWYQQKSSQAPKLLFHYYDKDFNNEADTPDNFQSRRPNTSFCFLDIRSPGLGDTAMYLCATSRDRTLGNTIYFGEGSWLTVV.

This clonotype was observed a few times. The rearrangement joins TRBV9 to TRBJ2-7; 9 bases are a match to TRBD1. The CDR3 consists of 15 residues. V was pared by 3 bases and J by 6 bases, with 10 bases of the junction left unmatched. CDR1 SGDLS and CDR2 YYNGEE come from the germline V gene. The DNA of the CDR3 is TGTGCCAGCAGCGCCTTCTCTACAGGGGGCGGCGAGCAGTACTTC. The encoded protein is CASSAFSTGGGEQYF.

This clonotype was seen more than once but under ten times. The chain is built from TRBV24-1 and TRBJ2-1, with D hard to call. CDR1 and CDR2 from the germline V gene are KGHDR and SFDVKD. The CDR3 is 12 residues long. V was trimmed by 0 bases and J by 5 bases, leaving 1 base between them. This chain's CDR3 is CATSDLDNEQFF. CDR3 DNA: TGTGCCACCAGTGATTTGGACAATGAGCAGTTCTTC.